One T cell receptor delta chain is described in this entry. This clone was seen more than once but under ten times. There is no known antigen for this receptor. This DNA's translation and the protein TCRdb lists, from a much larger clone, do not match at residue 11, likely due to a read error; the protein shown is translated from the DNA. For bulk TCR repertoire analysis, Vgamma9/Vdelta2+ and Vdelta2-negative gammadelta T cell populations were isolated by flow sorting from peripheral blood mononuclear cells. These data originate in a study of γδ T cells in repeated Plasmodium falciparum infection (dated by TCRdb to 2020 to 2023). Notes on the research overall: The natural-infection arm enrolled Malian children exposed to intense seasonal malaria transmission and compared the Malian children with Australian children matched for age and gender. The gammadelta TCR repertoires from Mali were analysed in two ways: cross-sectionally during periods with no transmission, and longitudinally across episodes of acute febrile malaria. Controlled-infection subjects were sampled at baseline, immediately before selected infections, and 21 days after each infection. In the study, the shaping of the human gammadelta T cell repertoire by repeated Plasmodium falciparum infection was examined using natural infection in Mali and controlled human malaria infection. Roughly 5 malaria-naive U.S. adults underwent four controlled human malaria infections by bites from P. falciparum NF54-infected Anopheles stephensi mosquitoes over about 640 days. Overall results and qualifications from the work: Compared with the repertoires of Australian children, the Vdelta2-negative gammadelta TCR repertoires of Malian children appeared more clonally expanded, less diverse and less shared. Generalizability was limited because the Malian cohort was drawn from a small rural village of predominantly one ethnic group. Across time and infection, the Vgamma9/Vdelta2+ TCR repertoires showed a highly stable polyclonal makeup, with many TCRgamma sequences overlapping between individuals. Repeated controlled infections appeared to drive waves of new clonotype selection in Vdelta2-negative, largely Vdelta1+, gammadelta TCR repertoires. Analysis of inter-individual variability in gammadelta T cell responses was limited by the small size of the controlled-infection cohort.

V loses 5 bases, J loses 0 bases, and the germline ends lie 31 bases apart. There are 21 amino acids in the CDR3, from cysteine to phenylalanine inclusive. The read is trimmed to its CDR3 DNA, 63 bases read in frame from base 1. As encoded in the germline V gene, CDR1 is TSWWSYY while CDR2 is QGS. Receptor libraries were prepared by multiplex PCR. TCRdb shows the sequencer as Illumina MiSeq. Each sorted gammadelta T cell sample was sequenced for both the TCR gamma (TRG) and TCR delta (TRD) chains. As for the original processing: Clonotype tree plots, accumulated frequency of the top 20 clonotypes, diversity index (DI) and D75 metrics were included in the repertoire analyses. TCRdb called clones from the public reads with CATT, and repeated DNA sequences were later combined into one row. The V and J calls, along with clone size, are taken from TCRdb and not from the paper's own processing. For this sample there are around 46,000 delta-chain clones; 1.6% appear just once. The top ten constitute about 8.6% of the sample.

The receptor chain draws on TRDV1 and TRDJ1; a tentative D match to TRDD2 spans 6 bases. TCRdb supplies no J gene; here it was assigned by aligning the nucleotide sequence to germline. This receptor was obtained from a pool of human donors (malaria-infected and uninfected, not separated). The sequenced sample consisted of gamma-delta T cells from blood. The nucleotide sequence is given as TGTGCTCTTGGGAAAGGCTCCTACGGGAGAGCACGATTAGGGTACACCGATAAACTCATCTTT. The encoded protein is CALGKGSYGRARLGYTDKLIF.